This entry describes one TCR beta chain. The entry originates in a study of blood T cell repertoires in COVID-19. Assay used: immunoSEQ multiplex PCR; TCRdb lists only in-frame clones, some missing. The sample lists approximately 340,000 clones; about 91% were seen once. The CDR3 is 15 amino acids. Germline V CDR1 and CDR2: MNHNS, SASEGT. V gave up 3 bases and J gave up 8 bases; unmatched junction bases: 5. The sequence came from a man between 25 and 39 years old with COVID-19, enrolled during active disease. Sequences were obtained from peripheral blood. V gene TRBV6-1 combines with J gene TRBJ1-6; 9 nucleotides match TRBD1. The CDR3 here is CASSDLGQGYSPLHF. Written as DNA, the CDR3 is TGTGCCAGCAGTGACCTGGGACAGGGATATTCACCCCTCCACTTT.